This TCR beta chain was recovered during a study of T cell responses to AZD1222 COVID-19 vaccine (dated by TCRdb to about 2021). About the study as a whole: TCR sequencing covered 230 or so trial participants: 200 to 210 given two doses of AZD1222 and 26 given two doses of MenACWY control vaccine. Trial participants were enrolled by age into 18-55, 56-69 and 70-plus year subgroups, with roughly 150, 30 and 60 TCR-sequenced participants respectively. Study-wide findings and limitations: Spike-specific TCR breadth and depth rose significantly after two AZD1222 doses compared with day 0 and with MenACWY recipients. Nearly half of unique spike-specific TCRs reportedly recognized epitopes outside regions mutated in the B.1.351 and B.1.1.7 variants. The vaccine-associated CD4 TCRs covered the entire spike protein, and the dominant responses fell in regions 160-218 and 743-854. Most participants were white British and females outnumbered males, and the authors suggested that clonal diversity may have been underestimated. The 56-69-year group was small, and its depth increase did not reach significance, likely because of low power. No day 14 peak-response samples were available, so repertoires were characterized only after the peak T cell response. Conclusions about previously exposed vaccinees were limited because only a handful of AZD1222 recipients were SARS-CoV-2 seropositive at baseline.

This clone was recorded a few times. Its antigen specificity is not known. No base quality values were provided; no much bigger clone lies one nucleotide off. CDR1 and CDR2 are drawn from the germline V gene (reference sequence): SEHNR, FQNEAQ. Reading from cysteine to phenylalanine, the CDR3 counts 17 amino acids. Only CDR3 DNA is held: 51 bases, read in frame from base 1. From V the trimming removes 2 bases and from J it removes 4 bases, while the gene matches leave 8 bases of the junction unaccounted for. The time point label, read with the paper, signifies: about 28 days (+/-7) after the second vaccine dose. The label giving this sample's treatment or condition can be read as: meningococcal conjugate vaccine given as trial control. Vaccinee samples were obtained from the UK trials COV001 and COV002, which included a single-blind randomized controlled phase 2/3 trial of AZD1222 (ChAdOx1 nCoV-19) in healthy adults. For TCRbeta chain sequencing, PBMC samples were collected from trial participants at day 0 and at day 28 after the second dose.

The CDR3 regions of human TCRbeta chains were subjected to immunosequencing. As for the authors' bioinformatics: Repertoire TCRs were checked for matches against a reference library of SARS-CoV-2-specific TCRs that had been generated using the MIRA antigen-specificity platform. Breadth was defined as the fraction of unique TCRs that were SARS-CoV-2-associated, and depth was defined as the fraction of total T cells that were SARS-CoV-2-associated. Using the MIRA data, every spike-specific TCR was mapped to the spike region that the TCR reacted to and assigned to either a CD4 or a CD8 class. Log10-transformed breadth and depth values were compared by one-way ANOVA with Sidak's multiple comparisons tests. Not all clones reach the TCRdb copy of this immuneACCESS table, which keeps in-frame sequences only. Checked studies attribute under half of the gap to unresolved V genes and leave the rest unexplained. The V and J calls and clone size are taken from that table; D and trimming were inferred from the DNA. This sample is represented by some 200,000 clones; about 94% of them were singletons. The top ten clonotypes cover approximately 1.5% of the sample.

This clonotype originated in an adult who received the MenACWY meningococcal vaccine as a control. The starting material was peripheral blood, obtained 28 days after the second dose of the MenACWY control vaccine. Recombination linked TRBV7-9 to TRBJ2-2, with TRBD1 matching 9 junction bases. The CDR3 region reads CASSLWAGTGPTGELFF. The DNA sequence is TGTGCCAGCAGCTTATGGGCCGGGACAGGGCCCACCGGGGAGCTGTTTTTT.